The 25 T cell receptor beta chains reported below all come from one sample, sequenced in a study of Ad26.COV2.S vaccination and SARS-CoV-2 variants. Data came from immunoSEQ multiplex PCR; TCRdb stores just in-frame clones and leaves some out. This sample has hundreds of thousands of clones, with 89% found just once. Treatment of the sample: some 20 received Ad26.COV2.S at low or high dose, single or two shots; about 5 received placebo; per-sample allocation not given. Collection of the samples took place on day 63 after the first injection of vaccine or placebo. Material: peripheral blood, obtained in a trial of Ad26.COV2.S vaccine versus placebo. These receptors were collected from a person between 18 and 65 years old who received the Ad26.COV2.S COVID-19 vaccine or a placebo.

The chain employs TRBV5-5 and TRBJ1-5; possible D gene TRBD1, 6 bases. This CDR3 region has 15 residues. Germline CDR1 is SGHKS and CDR2 is YYEKEE (reference sequence). Trimming stripped 0 bases from V and 7 bases from J, with 14 bases between. CDR3 nucleotides: TGTGCCAGCAGCTTGGCCGCGGACAGAGGACAGCCCCAGCATTTT. Translating gives CASSLAADRGQPQHF.

The chain couples TRBV6-5 to TRBJ1-1; D is unclear. V was shortened by 4 bases and J by 8 bases, with 8 bases between the two germline ends. CDR1 is MNHEY and CDR2 is SVGAGI in the germline V gene. The CDR3 runs to 11 residues. In nucleotides, the CDR3 is TGTGCCAGCAGTTCCTTCAGGGAAGCTTTCTTT. Protein: CASSSFREAFF.

The J gene is TRBJ1-2, the V gene TRBV30, with 8 bases identical to TRBD1. CDR1 is GTSNPN, CDR2 SVGIG, per germline (reference sequence). J was trimmed by 4 bases and V by 1 base; bases with no gene match: 11. CDR3 length: 16 residues. This CDR3 reads CAWSGSVDRGAYGYTF. The CDR3 bases are TGTGCCTGGAGTGGATCCGTAGACAGGGGCGCCTATGGCTACACCTTC.

J is TRBJ2-2 and V is TRBV4-3; D call uncertain. The CDR3 consists of 16 residues. Trimming shortened V by 4 bases and J by 6 bases, and 18 bases separated the two germline ends. CDR1 LGHNA and CDR2 YSLEER come from the germline V gene. CDR3 in DNA: TGCGCCAGCAGCCCCTCGCAACCGCAAGCTGCCGGGGAGCTGTTTTTT. Its translation is CASSPSQPQAAGELFF.

This clone occurred once. The rearrangement uses TRBV7-2 and TRBJ1-5, with D hard to call. The CDR3 sequence is 15 residues long. With 2 bases removed from V and 4 bases from J, the gap between germline ends came to 12 bases. Germline-derived CDR1 and CDR2 are SGHTA and FQGNSA. This CDR3 is CASSLKSGGNQPQHF. The CDR3 DNA follows: TGTGCCAGCAGCTTAAAGTCAGGCGGTAATCAGCCCCAGCATTTT. The full variable domain, its missing parts supplied by reference TRBV7-2 and TRBJ1-5, is GAGVSQSPSNKVTEKGKDVELRCDPISGHTALYWYRQSLGQGLEFLIYFQGNSAPDKSGLPSDRFSAERTGGSVSTLTIQRTQQEDSAVYLCASSLKSGGNQPQHFGDGTRLSIL.

The chain combines TRBV9 with TRBJ2-5; TRBD1 aligns across 8 bases. Germline trimming cut 4 bases from V and 4 bases from J; bases unmatched to any gene: 9. Germline CDR1 reads SGDLS; CDR2 reads YYNGEE. This CDR3 is 15 amino acids long. This CDR3 is CASSTRTGTGETQYF. For the CDR3, the DNA is TGTGCCAGCAGCACCCGGACAGGGACAGGAGAGACCCAGTACTTC. Using reference TRBV9 and TRBJ2-5 for the parts outside the CDR3, the full variable domain is DSGVTQTPKHLITATGQRVTLRCSPRSGDLSVYWYQQSLDQGLQFLIQYYNGEERAKGNILERFSAQQFPDLHSELNLSSLELGDSALYFCASSTRTGTGETQYFGPGTRLLVL.

The V gene is TRBV12-3 or TRBV12-4, the J gene TRBJ2-3; 7 bases are shared with TRBD1. V trimming: 10 bases; J trimming: 6 bases; junction bases outside the gene matches: 10. This CDR3 is 13 amino acids long. This CDR3 reads CATSDRERDTQYF. In nucleotides, the CDR3 is TGTGCCACCAGCGACAGGGAGCGGGATACGCAGTATTTT.

The V and J genes are TRBV6-2 or TRBV6-3 and TRBJ2-6; 8 nucleotides agree with TRBD1. The CDR3 is 18 residues long. The V gene's germline CDR1 is MNHEY and CDR2 SVGEGT. V trimming: 5 bases; J trimming: 0 bases; junction bases outside the gene matches: 9. CDR3 loop: CASSTHRGVGSGANVLTF. The DNA of the CDR3 is TGTGCCAGCAGTACCCACAGGGGGGTCGGCTCTGGGGCCAACGTCCTGACTTTC.

The rearrangement uses TRBV5-6 and TRBJ1-5; D remains unclear. Trimming stripped 1 base from V and 2 bases from J, with 10 bases between. Germline V gene lookup returns CDR1 SGHDT and CDR2 YYEEEE. CDR3 size: 15 residues. CDR3 in DNA: TGTGCCAGCAGCTTGTACGCCGGTGGCAATCAGCCCCAGCATTTT. Amino acids: CASSLYAGGNQPQHF.

The chain has TRBV13 and TRBJ2-1, with 7 bases identical to TRBD2. Germline CDR1 PRHDT, CDR2 FYEKMQ (reference sequence). The CDR3 is 16 amino acids. V trimming: 5 bases; J trimming: 3 bases; junction bases outside the gene matches: 10. The CDR3 DNA follows: TGTGCCAGCAGCCTGATCGGGAGGAGGGGCTACAATGAGCAGTTCTTC. Translated: CASSLIGRRGYNEQFF.

The gene calls are TRBV6-6 and TRBJ1-6; TRBD1 agrees at 9 bases. The length of the CDR3 is 14 residues. After removal of 4 bases from V and 7 bases from J, the junction contained 2 bases not matched to a gene. The germline gives CDR1 MNHNY, CDR2 SVGAGI (reference sequence). CDR3 region: CASSWTGVNSPLHF. CDR3 DNA sequence: TGTGCCAGCAGTTGGACAGGGGTGAATTCACCCCTCCACTTT.

The CDR3 here is CASSLNGGAATYNEQFF. The CDR3 DNA reads as TGTGCCAGCAGCTTAAACGGCGGGGCCGCCACCTACAATGAGCAGTTCTTC. The chain recombines TRBV7-2 with TRBJ2-1; the D gene is possibly TRBD2 (6 bases). V lost 2 bases and J lost 2, with 16 bases in between. The germline gives CDR1 SGHTA, CDR2 FQGNSA. The CDR3 loop spans 17 amino acids.

The chain is built from TRBV10-3 and TRBJ2-5; tentatively, D is TRBD1 (7 bases). This CDR3 region has 12 residues. CDR1 is ENHRY and CDR2 is SYGVKD in the germline V gene. Deletions cut 10 bases from V and 4 bases from J, with 13 bases between. The CDR3 coding sequence is TGTGCCACCGGACAGGAGGGAGAGACCCAGTACTTC. Translated, it gives CATGQEGETQYF.

The chain couples TRBV3-1 (or the pseudogene TRBV3-2) to TRBJ1-1, with D uncertain. V was pared by 0 bases and J by 11 bases, with 10 bases between. CDR1 is LGHDT, CDR2 YNNKEL, per germline (reference sequence). The CDR3 has 12 residues. In nucleotides, the CDR3 is TGTGCCAGCAGCCAAGATGGAGCGGATGCTTTCTTT. It yields the protein CASSQDGADAFF.

In this sample, this clone turned up many times. The CDR3 nucleotides are TGTGCCAGCAGTGGGGGGGAGGTCTCTGGGGCCAACGTCCTGACTTTC. Translated, it gives CASSGGEVSGANVLTF. This chain links TRBV6-1 with TRBJ2-6, with a weak D call TRBD2 (6 bases). V lost 4 bases, J lost 0 bases, and 10 bases lay in between. Germline V gene lookup returns CDR1 MNHNS and CDR2 SASEGT. The CDR3 is made up of 16 amino acids.

This sequence joins TRBV10-1 and TRBJ1-2; weak D call: TRBD1 (6 bases). In germline, CDR1 is WNHNN, CDR2 SYGVQD (reference sequence). Trimming removed 2 bases from V and 3 bases from J, with 13 bases in between. CDR3 length: 15 residues. CDR3 sequence: CASSETVQGHYGYTF. CDR3 bases: TGCGCCAGCAGTGAGACTGTTCAGGGGCACTATGGCTACACCTTC.

The chain uses TRBV6-5 and TRBJ2-1, with 10 nucleotides matching TRBD2. Trimming removed 2 bases from V and 5 bases from J; junction bases left unmatched: 6. Germline CDR1 and CDR2: MNHEY and SVGAGI. CDR3 length: 16 residues. The CDR3 loop is CASSYALAGGHNEQFF. As DNA, the CDR3 is TGTGCCAGCAGTTACGCATTAGCGGGAGGTCACAATGAGCAGTTCTTC.

The V and J genes are TRBV2 and TRBJ2-2, with D possibly TRBD2 on 6 matching bases. V gave up 7 bases and J gave up 9 bases, with 18 bases separating them. The CDR3 totals 14 residues. Germline lookup yields CDR1 SNHLY and CDR2 FYNNEI. In DNA, the CDR3 is TGTGCCAGCAATAGGGTTGGGACTGGCAGGGAGCTGTTTTTT. It codes for CASNRVGTGRELFF.

In nucleotides, the CDR3 is TGTGCCAGCAGTTTCGTCGGACCGCCTGGTACGCAGTATTTT. It is translated as CASSFVGPPGTQYF. The V call is TRBV28, the J call TRBJ2-3; no clear D. From germline, CDR1 is MDHEN and CDR2 SYDVKM. The CDR3 loop spans 14 amino acids. The V end lost 3 bases, the J end lost 8 bases, and 15 bases lay between the germline ends.

This clone came up once. This chain joins TRBV5-1 and TRBJ1-1, with a possible D match to TRBD1 (5 bases). The germline V and J ends were trimmed by 1 base and 1 base, with 11 bases remaining between them. This CDR3 is built from 15 residues. Germline CDR1 is SGHRS and CDR2 is YFSETQ. CDR3 residues: CASSLLGTANTEAFF. CDR3 in DNA: TGCGCCAGCAGCTTGCTTGGGACCGCGAACACTGAAGCTTTCTTT.

The genes are TRBV6-5 and TRBJ2-2, with 8 bases aligning to TRBD2. The CDR3 length is 15 residues. Germline V gene lookup returns CDR1 MNHEY and CDR2 SVGAGI. Germline trimming cut 7 bases from V and 4 bases from J; bases unmatched to any gene: 8. This CDR3 reads CASKTSGGGTGELFF. CDR3 in DNA: TGTGCCAGCAAAACTAGCGGAGGGGGCACCGGGGAGCTGTTTTTT.

V is TRBV7-9 and J is TRBJ1-4; 7 bases are a match to TRBD1. This CDR3 is built from 15 residues. Trimming at V came to 4 bases and at J to 4 bases, leaving 6 bases not matched to a gene. Per the germline V gene, CDR1 is SEHNR and CDR2 is FQNEAQ (reference sequence). The CDR3 bases are TGTGCCAGCAGCTCAGGGGGGCAGAATAATGAAAAACTGTTTTTT. Protein sequence: CASSSGGQNNEKLFF.

Remarks on this clone: The sample has other DNA sequences that encode this CDR3 too. This sequence joins TRBV11-2 and TRBJ1-4; 9 bases agree with TRBD1. Germline-derived CDR1 and CDR2 are SGHAT and FQNNGV. The V and J ends lost 1 base and 7 bases, in that order; junction bases with no gene match: 1. The CDR3 spans 14 residues. CDR3 bases: TGTGCCAGCAGCTTAGGACAGGGGGGTGAAAAACTGTTTTTT. Amino acid sequence: CASSLGQGGEKLFF.

V and J are TRBV5-8 and TRBJ2-1, with D uncertain. CDR1 SGHTS and CDR2 YDEGEE come from the germline V gene. This CDR3 spans 17 amino acids. Trimming pared 4 bases from V and 0 bases from J, leaving 17 bases between. CDR3 nucleotides: TGTGCCAGCAGCCTCAATCGCATCTCGCCCTCCTACAATGAGCAGTTCTTC. As protein: CASSLNRISPSYNEQFF.

The V call is TRBV5-6, the J call TRBJ1-1; D uncertain. The germline CDR1 and CDR2 sequences are SGHDT and YYEEEE. V was pared by 3 bases and J by 3 bases, with 6 bases between. The CDR3 contains 12 residues. For the CDR3, the DNA is TGTGCCAGCAGCTCAGGAGACACTGAAGCTTTCTTT. It yields the protein CASSSGDTEAFF. The complete variable domain, with remaining parts taken from reference TRBV5-6 and TRBJ1-1, reads DAGVTQSPTHLIKTRGQQVTLRCSPKSGHDTVSWYQQALGQGPQFIFQYYEEEERQRGNFPDRFSGHQFPNYSSELNVNALLLGDSALYLCASSSGDTEAFFGQGTRLTVV.